This entry lists 20 T cell receptor beta chains sequenced from one sample in a study of T cell repertoires in cytomegalovirus infection (dated by TCRdb to the late 2010s). The antigens for these receptors are not known. In the paper's terms, the treatment or condition label means: in vitro stimulation with specific CMV peptide epitopes to enrich CMV-specific T cells. TCRdb names Illumina HiSeq 1500 as the instrument used. Starting from the raw public reads, TCRdb applied fastp trimming at Q25, assembled clones with MiXCR and retained in-frame beta chains. Every CDR3 protein is listed once, alongside the most common genes and DNA of its rows. The sample table holds 600,000 to 700,000 distinct CDR3 sequences, of which 33% were seen once. Clones ranked in the top ten supply 15% to 20% of the sample. This material consisted of cultured PBMCs, taken from culture after CMV antigen stimulation. The receptors originated from a human donor in good health (CMV status not recorded). Some clones in this sample may be carry-over from other donors' samples.

This rearrangement joins TRBV2 to TRBJ2-3; 7 bases fit TRBD2. Unmatched junction bases numbered 8, after V lost 4 bases and J lost 4 bases. CDR1 SNHLY and CDR2 FYNNEI come from the germline V gene. The CDR3 is 15 amino acids. The CDR3 region is CASSGRTRVADTQYF. CDR3 sequence (DNA): TGTGCCAGCAGTGGACGGACTAGGGTGGCAGATACGCAGTATTTT.

This chain connects TRBV29-1 to TRBJ1-1; 11 bases align to TRBD1. The CDR3 totals 14 residues. Germline values: CDR1 SQVTM, CDR2 ANQGSEA. Trimming removed 3 bases from V and 6 bases from J; junction bases left unmatched: 6. The CDR3 nucleotides are TGCAGCGTTGAGTGGACAGGGGGCGCGTCTGAAGCTTTCTTT. Residues: CSVEWTGGASEAFF. The entire variable domain, with the rest obtained from reference TRBV29-1 and TRBJ1-1, is as follows: SAVISQKPSRDICQRGTSLTIQCQVDSQVTMMFWYRQQPGQSLTLIATANQGSEATYESGFVIDKFPISRPNLTFSTLTVSNMSPEDSSIYLCSVEWTGGASEAFFGQGTRLTVV.

In its sample, this clonotype was seen a few times. The chain employs TRBV12-3 or TRBV12-4 and TRBJ2-1; 13 nucleotides match TRBD2. V was clipped by 8 bases and J by 9 bases; unmatched bases: 7. This CDR3 contains 14 residues. The CDR3 loop reads CASGTSGTRGEQFF. Written as DNA, the CDR3 is TGTGCCAGCGGGACTAGCGGGACCCGGGGTGAGCAGTTCTTC.

The chain links TRBV7-2 to TRBJ2-7, with 10 positions matching TRBD2. The CDR3 is 15 amino acids. Trimming at V came to 4 bases and at J to 3 bases, leaving 6 bases not matched to a gene. Germline V gene sequence: CDR1 SGHTA, CDR2 FQGNSA. CDR3: CASSSGLAENYEQYF. CDR3 DNA: TGTGCCAGCAGCTCTGGACTAGCGGAGAACTACGAGCAGTACTTC.

At least ten counts were recorded for this clonotype. The chain combines TRBV7-2 with TRBJ1-2, with TRBD1 as a possible D gene (5 bases). Between the trimmed V and J ends, which lost 1 base and 7 bases, there was a span of 13 bases. The CDR3 sequence is 14 residues long. From germline, CDR1 is SGHTA and CDR2 FQGNSA. The chain's CDR3 is CASSLEQGQFGYTF. CDR3 sequence (DNA): TGTGCCAGCAGCTTAGAGCAGGGCCAGTTTGGCTACACCTTC.

The chain couples TRBV11-2 to TRBJ1-6, with 8 bases that match TRBD1. This CDR3 has 16 amino acids. CDR1 is SGHAT, CDR2 FQNNGV, per germline. Trimming at V came to 1 base and at J to 7 bases, leaving 6 bases not matched to a gene. CDR3 protein: CASSLGRTGFNSPLHF. CDR3 nucleotide sequence: TGTGCCAGCAGCTTAGGCCGGACAGGGTTCAATTCACCCCTCCACTTT.

The chain is built from TRBV19 and TRBJ2-2, with 7 bases aligning to TRBD2. The CDR3 covers 14 residues. Germline lookup yields CDR1 LNHDA and CDR2 SQIVND (reference sequence). Trimming cost V 9 bases and J 2 bases; bases outside gene matches: 6. The CDR3 is CASGRSGNTGELFF. For the CDR3, the DNA is TGTGCCAGCGGGAGGTCGGGAAACACCGGGGAGCTGTTTTTT.

This clonotype has just a few counts. The chain combines TRBV11-2 with TRBJ2-7; 7 bases align to TRBD2. Germline trimming cut 2 bases from V and 2 bases from J; bases unmatched to any gene: 6. Germline V lookup: CDR1 SGHAT, CDR2 FQNNGV. This CDR3 spans 15 amino acids. In DNA form, the CDR3 reads TGTGCCAGCAGCTTACGCGGGAGCACCACCTACGAGCAGTACTTC. It codes for CASSLRGSTTYEQYF.

This clonotype was observed many times. The rearrangement links TRBV7-2 to TRBJ1-2, with D uncertain. Germline V lookup: CDR1 SGHTA, CDR2 FQGNSA. V gave up 11 bases and J gave up 7 bases, with 17 bases separating them. This CDR3 has 12 amino acids. CDR3 sequence: CASSAGGGGYTF. CDR3 in DNA: TGTGCCTCAAGTGCGGGAGGCGGTGGCTACACCTTC.

The chain uses TRBV18 and TRBJ2-1; TRBD1 or TRBD2 may be the D gene (5 bases each). Between the trimmed V and J ends, which lost 2 bases and 7 bases, there was a span of 9 bases. The CDR3 has 13 amino acids. Per the germline V gene, CDR1 is KGHSH and CDR2 is LQKENI. The DNA of the CDR3 is TGTGCCAGCTCACCAGGGACGCAAAATGAGCAGTTCTTC. It yields the protein CASSPGTQNEQFF.

V gene TRBV7-9 combines with J gene TRBJ1-1, with a tentative D call TRBD1 (5 bases). The CDR3 contains 13 residues. Germline CDR1 and CDR2: SEHNR and FQNEAQ (reference sequence). V dropped 5 bases and J dropped 3 bases, with 10 bases sitting between them. DNA for the CDR3: TGTGCCAGCAGCACGGGACTTCACACTGAAGCTTTCTTT. This gives the protein CASSTGLHTEAFF.

The gene calls are TRBV10-2 and TRBJ2-7, with TRBD2 matching 10 bases. The J call may be faulty, since TRBJ2-1 better matches the DNA end. The CDR3 consists of 15 residues. The germline gives CDR1 WSHSY, CDR2 SAAADI. Written as DNA, the CDR3 is TGCGCCAGCGGCTCTAGCGGGGGTCAGGACCACGAGCAGTTCTTC. This sequence encodes CASGSSGGQDHEQFF.

This clonotype was recorded at least ten times. V gene TRBV7-2 combines with J gene TRBJ2-3, with D perhaps given as TRBD1 or TRBD2 (7 bases each). Germline V gene data show CDR1 as SGHTA and CDR2 as FQGNSA. V gave up 5 bases and J gave up 0 bases, with 15 bases separating them. The CDR3 runs to 16 residues. The CDR3 DNA reads TGTGCCAGCAGCGCCCAGGGGGGGGGGAGCACAGATACGCAGTATTTT. Its protein is CASSAQGGGSTDTQYF.

The chain joins TRBV6-1 to TRBJ2-1, with D perhaps matching TRBD1 or TRBD2 (5 bases each). This CDR3 contains 13 residues. V lost 6 bases to trimming and J lost 6 bases, with 12 bases between them. Per germline, CDR1 MNHNS and CDR2 SASEGT. CDR3 region: CASSSWGSNEQFF. The CDR3 coding sequence is TGTGCCAGCAGCTCGTGGGGGTCCAATGAGCAGTTCTTC.

This chain connects TRBV11-2 to TRBJ2-3, with TRBD2 as a possible D gene (5 bases). The CDR3 sequence is 17 residues long. Germline lookup yields CDR1 SGHAT and CDR2 FQNNGV. V lost 2 bases to trimming and J lost 5 bases, with 20 bases between them. The CDR3 region is CASSLSPKGNEGDTQYF. In DNA, the CDR3 is TGTGCCAGCAGCTTATCCCCAAAAGGGAATGAGGGAGATACGCAGTATTTT.

The table lists this clonotype with a few counts. The rearrangement joins TRBV12-3 or TRBV12-4 to TRBJ2-5; 10 bases align to TRBD2. The CDR3 length is 16 residues. The ends lost 3 bases at V and 4 bases at J; junction bases unmatched: 8. The CDR3 sequence is CASSFTSGVWGETQYF. In DNA, the CDR3 is TGTGCCAGCAGTTTCACTAGCGGGGTGTGGGGAGAGACCCAGTACTTC.

The chain recombines TRBV19 with TRBJ2-1; 8 bases match TRBD1. The CDR3 spans 15 residues. The V gene end was trimmed by 3 bases and the J gene end by 2 bases; junction bases not matched to a gene: 3. Germline-derived CDR1 and CDR2 are LNHDA and SQIVND (reference sequence). CDR3 sequence: CASSIRDRTYNEQFF. CDR3 nucleotides: TGTGCCAGTAGTATCCGGGACAGGACCTACAATGAGCAGTTCTTC.

The chain combines TRBV18 with TRBJ1-2, with D possibly being TRBD1 (5 bases). V was clipped by 0 bases and J by 7 bases, with 12 bases between them. Germline loops: CDR1 KGHSH, CDR2 LQKENI. This CDR3 is 14 amino acids long. The CDR3: CASSPPSRGGGYTF. The DNA of the CDR3 is TGTGCCAGCTCACCACCGTCAAGGGGCGGTGGCTACACCTTC.

The sample holds a few counts of this clonotype. The chain recombines TRBV7-2 with TRBJ2-5, with 10 bases fitting TRBD2. V was clipped by 3 bases and J by 2 bases; unmatched bases: 6. The CDR3 has 16 residues. Germline-derived CDR1 and CDR2 are SGHTA and FQGNSA. CDR3 bases: TGTGCCAGCAGCTTGGGACTAGCGCGATTACAAGAGACCCAGTACTTC. Amino acids: CASSLGLARLQETQYF.

In this sample, this clonotype turned up a few times. The chain couples TRBV25-1 to TRBJ2-1; 8 bases fit TRBD2. The CDR3 runs to 15 residues. J gave up 5 bases and V 8 bases, and 11 bases lay outside the gene matches. The V gene's germline CDR1 is MGHDK and CDR2 SYGVNS. Here the CDR3 reads CASRRASGSDNEQFF. The CDR3 DNA reads as TGTGCCAGCCGGAGGGCTAGCGGGTCTGACAATGAGCAGTTCTTC.